This T cell receptor (beta chain) was captured by sequencing in a study of response to subunit inactivated influenza vaccine. MiXCR, applied by TCRdb to the RT-PCR reads, yields one record per CDR3 protein. Found here are about 620,000 distinct CDR3 sequences, over 9% of them singletons; the top ten hold approximately 11%. This CDR3 has 12 residues. The germline V gene encodes CDR1 SNHLY and CDR2 FYNNEI. The V gene lost 8 bases and the J gene lost 2 bases, with 8 bases spanning the gap. This clonotype was detected ten times or more. This sample also belongs to another study, concerning T cells expressing NK-cell markers. According to that study: 5'RACE template switching with UMIs generated TCR beta cDNA. Just one sequenced donor of eight was HCMV-seronegative, while seven were seropositive. 1.0-7.0% of CD8+ T cells in more than 5 donors belonged to dominant NKG2C+ clonotypes. One observes that, in several donors, these clonotypes were also the leading ones within the CD3+CD56-NKG2C+ fraction. Nothing established the HCMV specificity of expanded NKG2C+ T cell clones.

The source is a man aged 50-59 years who received an inactivated influenza vaccine. The chain couples TRBV2 to TRBJ2-3, with unresolved D. Specimen: PBMCs from blood, collected on the day of vaccination. The CDR3 loop reads CASGYTTDTQYF. The CDR3, as DNA: TGTGCCAGCGGCTATACCACAGATACGCAGTATTTT.